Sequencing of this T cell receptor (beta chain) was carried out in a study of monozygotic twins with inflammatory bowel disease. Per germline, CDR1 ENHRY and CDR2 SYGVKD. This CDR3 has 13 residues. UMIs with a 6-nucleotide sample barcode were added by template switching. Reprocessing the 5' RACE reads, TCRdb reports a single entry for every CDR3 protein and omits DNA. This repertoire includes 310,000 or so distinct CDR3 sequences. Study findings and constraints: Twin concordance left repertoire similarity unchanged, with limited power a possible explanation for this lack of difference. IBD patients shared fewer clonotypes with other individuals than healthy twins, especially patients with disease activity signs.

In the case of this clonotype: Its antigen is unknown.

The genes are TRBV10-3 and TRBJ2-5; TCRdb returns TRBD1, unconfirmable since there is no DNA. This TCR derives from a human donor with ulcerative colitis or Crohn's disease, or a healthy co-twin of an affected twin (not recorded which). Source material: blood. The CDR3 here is CAIKGTEKETQYF.